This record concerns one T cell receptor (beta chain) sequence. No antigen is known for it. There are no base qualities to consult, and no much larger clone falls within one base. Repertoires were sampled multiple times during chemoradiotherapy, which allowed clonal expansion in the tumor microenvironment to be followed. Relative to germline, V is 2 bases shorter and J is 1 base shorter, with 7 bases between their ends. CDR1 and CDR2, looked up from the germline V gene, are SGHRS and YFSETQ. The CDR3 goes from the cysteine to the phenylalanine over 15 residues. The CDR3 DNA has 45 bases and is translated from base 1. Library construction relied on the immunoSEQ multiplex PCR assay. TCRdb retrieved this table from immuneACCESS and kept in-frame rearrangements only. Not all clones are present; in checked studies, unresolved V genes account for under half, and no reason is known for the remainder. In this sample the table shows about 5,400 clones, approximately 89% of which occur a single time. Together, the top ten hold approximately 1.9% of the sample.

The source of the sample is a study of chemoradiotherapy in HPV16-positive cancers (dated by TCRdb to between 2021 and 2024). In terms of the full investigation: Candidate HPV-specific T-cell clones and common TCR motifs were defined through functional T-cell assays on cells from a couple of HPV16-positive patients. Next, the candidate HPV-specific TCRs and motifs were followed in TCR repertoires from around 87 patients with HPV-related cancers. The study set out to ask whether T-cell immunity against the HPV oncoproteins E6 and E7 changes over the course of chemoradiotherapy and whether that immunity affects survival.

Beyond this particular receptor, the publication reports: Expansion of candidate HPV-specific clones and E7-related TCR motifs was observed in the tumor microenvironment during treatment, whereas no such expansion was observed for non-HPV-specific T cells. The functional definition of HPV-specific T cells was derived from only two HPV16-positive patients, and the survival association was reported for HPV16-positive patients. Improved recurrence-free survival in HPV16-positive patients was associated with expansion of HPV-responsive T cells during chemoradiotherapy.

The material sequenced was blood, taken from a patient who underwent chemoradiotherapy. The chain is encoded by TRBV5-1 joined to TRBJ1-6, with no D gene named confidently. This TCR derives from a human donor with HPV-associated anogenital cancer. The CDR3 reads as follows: CASSLRESYNSPLHF. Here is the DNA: TGCGCCAGCAGCTTAAGGGAATCCTATAATTCACCCCTCCACTTT.